This entry lists 30 T cell receptor beta chains sequenced from one sample in a study of glioma-infiltrating T cells after dendritic cell vaccination. Data came from immunoSEQ multiplex PCR; TCRdb stores just in-frame clones and leaves some out. The profile shows tens of thousands of clones, over 75% of them singletons. The material sequenced was blood, taken before dendritic cell vaccination. Receptors were obtained from a human donor with glioblastoma.

This sequence joins TRBV30 and TRBJ2-2, with D possibly matching TRBD2 (6 bases). V lost 1 base, J lost 6 bases, and 9 bases lay in between. Germline assignment: CDR1 GTSNPN and CDR2 SVGIG (reference sequence). This CDR3 region has 13 residues. The CDR3 DNA sequence: TGTGCCTGGAGTGAAAGGAGGGCCGGGGAGCTGTTTTTT. Its protein is CAWSERRAGELFF. Filled out from reference TRBV30 and TRBJ2-2, the complete variable domain reads SQTIHQWPATLVQPVGSPLSLECTVEGTSNPNLYWYRQAAGRGLQLLFYSVGIGQISSEVPQNLSASRPQDRQFILSSKKLLLSDSGFYLCAWSERRAGELFFGEGSRLTVL.

The CDR3 sequence is CSVGEGLAGAEQFF. CDR3 DNA: TGCAGCGTTGGGGAGGGACTAGCGGGAGCTGAGCAGTTCTTC. The V call is TRBV29-1, the J call TRBJ2-1; TRBD2 aligns across 14 bases. The CDR3 is 14 residues long. The V gene's germline CDR1 is SQVTM and CDR2 ANQGSEA. The trim removed 4 bases at V and 9 bases at J, leaving 5 bases unmatched.

This chain uses TRBV7-2 with TRBJ1-1; TRBD1 aligns across 8 bases. After removal of 1 base from V and 4 bases from J, the junction contained 5 bases not matched to a gene. The CDR3 sequence is 15 residues long. CDR1 is SGHTA and CDR2 is FQGNSA in the germline V gene. The CDR3 region has the DNA TGTGCCAGCAGCTTAGGGACAGGGAGGCGCACTGAAGCTTTCTTT. It encodes CASSLGTGRRTEAFF.

This sequence joins TRBV9 and TRBJ1-2, with D tentatively TRBD1 (6 bases). The CDR3 covers 11 residues. The germline CDR1 and CDR2 sequences are SGDLS and YYNGEE. The ends were cut back, 7 bases at V and 8 bases at J, with 12 bases in the middle. CDR3: CASEQGGGYTF. CDR3 bases: TGTGCCAGCGAACAGGGTGGGGGCTACACCTTC.

V gene TRBV6-5 combines with J gene TRBJ2-5; tentative D call: TRBD2 (6 bases). The V end lost 4 bases, the J end lost 5 bases, and 8 bases lay between the germline ends. The germline gives CDR1 MNHEY, CDR2 SVGAGI. The CDR3 is made up of 12 amino acids. The CDR3 sequence is CASSFRGETQYF. CDR3 nucleotides: TGTGCCAGCAGTTTTCGGGGGGAGACCCAGTACTTC.

This clone appeared once. The gene calls are TRBV27 and TRBJ2-5, with D perhaps TRBD1 (6 bases). The last part of the DNA fits TRBJ2-7 better; the J call may be wrong. The CDR3 has 13 residues. Germline V gives CDR1 MNHEY, CDR2 SMNVEV (reference sequence). The CDR3 reads CASRLTGAGEQYF. The CDR3 DNA is TGTGCCAGCAGGTTGACAGGCGCCGGCGAGCAGTACTTC.

This clone was detected only a few times. The chain recombines TRBV4-2 with TRBJ1-1; 7 nucleotides agree with TRBD1. Germline V gene sequence: CDR1 LGHNA, CDR2 YNFKEQ. With 3 bases clipped from V and 4 bases from J, the junction kept 5 bases outside the gene matches. The CDR3 is 14 residues long. Here the CDR3 reads CASSHPSGGTEAFF. CDR3 DNA: TGTGCCAGCAGCCACCCCTCAGGGGGCACTGAAGCTTTCTTT.

The chain employs TRBV11-1 and TRBJ1-1; D might be TRBD1 (5 bases). The CDR3 is 14 amino acids. V lost 3 bases to trimming and J lost 5 bases, with 13 bases between them. CDR1 and CDR2 from the germline V gene are SGHAT and FQDESV (reference sequence). The CDR3 nucleotides are TGTGCCAGCAGCTTTTCGGGGGTTGAGACTGAAGCTTTCTTT. It translates to CASSFSGVETEAFF.

This rearrangement joins TRBV5-1 to TRBJ1-5, with 7 bases lining up with TRBD1. Unmatched junction bases numbered 3, after V lost 4 bases and J lost 2 bases. Germline CDR1 and CDR2: SGHRS and YFSETQ. The CDR3 length is 14 residues. CDR3 nucleotides: TGCGCCAGCAGCATAGGACAGGGCAATCAGCCCCAGCATTTT. Amino acid sequence: CASSIGQGNQPQHF.

The CDR3 DNA reads TGTGCCAGCAGCAAAGCCCGGGGACTAGCGGGAGGTTTTACCTACGAGCAGTACGTC. Translation gives CASSKARGLAGGFTYEQYV. V gene TRBV21-1 combines with J gene TRBJ2-7; no check of the table's D call, TRBD2, against the DNA was made. TRBV21-1 is a pseudogene. This CDR3 is built from 19 residues.

The rearrangement links TRBV4-2 to TRBJ2-5; the match to TRBD2 covers 7 bases. V shed 1 base and J 2 bases; nucleotides not matched to a gene: 4. The V gene's germline CDR1 is LGHNA and CDR2 YNFKEQ. There are 15 residues in the CDR3. This CDR3 reads CASSQAGGTQETQYF. CDR3 nucleotide sequence: TGTGCCAGCAGCCAAGCGGGGGGAACGCAAGAGACCCAGTACTTC.

This clone was observed a few times. This chain uses TRBV2 with TRBJ1-1; the D gene is possibly TRBD1 (5 bases). The germline V gene has CDR1 SNHLY and CDR2 FYNNEI. The CDR3 runs to 14 residues. Between the trimmed V and J ends, which lost 3 bases and 4 bases, there was a span of 12 bases. The CDR3 here is CASSDSQGTTEAFF. CDR3 DNA: TGTGCCAGCAGTGATAGCCAGGGAACCACTGAAGCTTTCTTT.

This chain joins TRBV2 and TRBJ1-1; D is perhaps TRBD1 (5 bases). Germline V CDR1 and CDR2: SNHLY, FYNNEI. CDR3 length: 12 amino acids. V was clipped by 8 bases and J by 2 bases, with 9 bases between them. CDR3 sequence reads: CASSTANTEAFF. CDR3 bases: TGTGCCAGCTCGACAGCTAACACTGAAGCTTTCTTT.

This clone has only a few counts. This rearrangement joins TRBV4-1 to TRBJ1-3; D is perhaps TRBD1 (5 bases). V lost 1 base and J lost 0, with 10 bases in between. Germline lookup yields CDR1 MGHRA and CDR2 YSYEKL. This CDR3 is built from 16 residues. CDR3 sequence: CASSQGDYYSGNTIYF. CDR3 in DNA: TGCGCCAGCAGCCAAGGGGACTACTACTCTGGAAACACCATATATTTT.

The chain uses TRBV5-1 and TRBJ2-6; tentatively, D is TRBD2 (6 bases). CDR1 is SGHRS, CDR2 YFSETQ, per germline. V lost 4 bases to trimming and J lost 1 base, with 18 bases between them. The CDR3 has 18 amino acids. The CDR3: CASSPLSRESSGANVLTF. Written as DNA, the CDR3 is TGCGCCAGCAGCCCCTTATCGCGGGAATCTTCTGGGGCCAACGTCCTGACTTTC.

The chain employs TRBV6-1 and TRBJ2-1, with 8 bases fitting TRBD2. This CDR3 is built from 14 residues. Per the germline V gene, CDR1 is MNHNS and CDR2 is SASEGT. V trimming: 4 bases; J trimming: 5 bases; junction bases outside the gene matches: 4. As DNA, the CDR3 is TGTGCCAGCAGTGCTTGGACTAGCAACAATGAGCAGTTCTTC. This codes for CASSAWTSNNEQFF.

This chain connects TRBV6-1 to TRBJ1-4; 7 positions agree with TRBD1. V lost 6 bases to trimming and J lost 5 bases; unmatched junction nucleotides: 6. This CDR3 spans 14 amino acids. CDR1 and CDR2 from the germline V gene are MNHNS and SASEGT. For the CDR3, the DNA is TGTGCCAGCAGATACGCACAGGGGAATGAAAAACTGTTTTTT. This gives the protein CASRYAQGNEKLFF.

The chain is built from TRBV27 and TRBJ2-1; TRBD2 agrees at 10 bases. The CDR3 consists of 15 residues. V dropped 3 bases and J dropped 6; count of bases not matched to a gene: 5. Germline CDR1 is MNHEY and CDR2 is SMNVEV (reference sequence). The CDR3 spells CASSFLAGEPNEQFF. CDR3 in DNA: TGTGCCAGCAGTTTTCTAGCGGGAGAGCCCAATGAGCAGTTCTTC.

The chain has TRBV5-1 and TRBJ2-6, with D tentatively TRBD1 (6 bases). This CDR3 spans 17 amino acids. Trimming pared 2 bases from V and 0 bases from J, leaving 12 bases between. The germline CDR1 and CDR2 sequences are SGHRS and YFSETQ. CDR3: CASSFTGTVSGANVLTF. The CDR3 DNA sequence: TGCGCCAGCAGCTTTACAGGGACGGTCTCTGGGGCCAACGTCCTGACTTTC.

The chain links TRBV6-5 to TRBJ2-3; 9 nucleotides agree with TRBD1. The CDR3 extends over 14 amino acids. J gave up 4 bases and V 5 bases, and 4 bases lay outside the gene matches. Germline CDR1 reads MNHEY; CDR2 reads SVGAGI. Written as DNA, the CDR3 is TGTGCCAGCAGTCAAGGGACAGGGTCAGATACGCAGTATTTT. Translated, it gives CASSQGTGSDTQYF.

The count of this clone is one. The genes are TRBV19 and TRBJ1-1, with D possibly being TRBD1 (5 bases). This CDR3 is built from 14 residues. V lost 2 bases, J lost 4 bases, and 11 bases lay in between. From germline, CDR1 is LNHDA and CDR2 SQIVND (reference sequence). Here the CDR3 reads CASSIRQGSTEAFF. DNA for the CDR3: TGTGCCAGTAGTATACGGCAGGGATCCACTGAAGCTTTCTTT.

V and J are TRBV7-9 and TRBJ2-1, with D perhaps matching TRBD2 (7 bases). V lost 4 bases, J lost 0 bases, and 13 bases lay in between. Germline V CDR1 and CDR2: SEHNR, FQNEAQ (reference sequence). The length of the CDR3 is 16 residues. The CDR3 nucleotides read TGTGCCAGCAGCTCCGCGGGGGCCCACTCCTACAATGAGCAGTTCTTC. Its protein is CASSSAGAHSYNEQFF.

The V and J genes are TRBV6-5 and TRBJ1-1; D is unresolved. With 6 bases removed from V and 0 bases from J, the gap between germline ends came to 14 bases. CDR1 is MNHEY, CDR2 SVGAGI, per germline. The CDR3 spans 15 residues. The CDR3: CASRYQVTMNTEAFF. The DNA for the CDR3 is TGTGCCAGCAGGTACCAGGTGACCATGAACACTGAAGCTTTCTTT.

V gene TRBV2 combines with J gene TRBJ1-6; no definite D call. The CDR3 runs to 14 residues. Deletions cut 3 bases from V and 2 bases from J, with 5 bases between. Per germline, CDR1 SNHLY and CDR2 FYNNEI. The CDR3 spells CASSESTYNSPLHF. CDR3 nucleotides: TGTGCCAGCAGTGAGTCCACCTATAATTCACCCCTCCACTTT.

In DNA form, the CDR3 reads TGCGCCAGCAGCTTGTACGGGACCCTGGAGGGCTATGGCTACACCTTC. It translates to CASSLYGTLEGYGYTF. The rearrangement uses TRBV5-1 and TRBJ1-2; tentative D call: TRBD1 (5 bases). From germline, CDR1 is SGHRS and CDR2 YFSETQ. The CDR3 contains 16 residues. V shed 1 base and J shed 4 bases, with 17 bases lying between them.

V usage is TRBV13 and J usage is TRBJ1-5, with D perhaps matching TRBD1 (6 bases). The CDR3 runs 14 residues. Trimming shortened V by 3 bases and J by 2 bases, and 8 bases separated the two germline ends. Germline V gene data show CDR1 as PRHDT and CDR2 as FYEKMQ (reference sequence). CDR3 bases: TGTGCCAGCAGCTTCGGGGGGCGCAATCAGCCCCAGCATTTT. It encodes CASSFGGRNQPQHF.

The chain carries TRBV18 and TRBJ2-2, with a tentative D call TRBD1 (5 bases). The germline V gene encodes CDR1 KGHSH and CDR2 LQKENI. V shed 8 bases and J shed 0 bases, with 13 bases lying between them. The CDR3 has 15 amino acids. The CDR3 region is CASRVLGANTGELFF. The CDR3 coding sequence is TGTGCCAGCCGAGTTTTAGGGGCGAACACCGGGGAGCTGTTTTTT. Drawing the rest from reference TRBV18 and TRBJ2-2, the complete variable domain is NAGVMQNPRHLVRRRGQEARLRCSPMKGHSHVYWYRQLPEEGLKFMVYLQKENIIDESGMPKERFSAEFPKEGPSILRIQQVVRGDSAAYFCASRVLGANTGELFFGEGSRLTVL.

V gene TRBV7-9 combines with J gene TRBJ2-2, with unresolved D. V lost 1 base, J lost 2 bases, and 5 bases lay in between. CDR1 and CDR2 (germline): SEHNR, FQNEAQ (reference sequence). This CDR3 has 14 residues. The CDR3 sequence is CASSLVTNTGELFF. CDR3 nucleotides: TGTGCCAGCAGCTTAGTCACAAACACCGGGGAGCTGTTTTTT. The entire variable domain, with the rest obtained from reference TRBV7-9 and TRBJ2-2, is as follows: DTGVSQNPRHKITKRGQNVTFRCDPISEHNRLYWYRQTLGQGPEFLTYFQNEAQLEKSRLLSDRFSAERPKGSFSTLEIQRTEQGDSAMYLCASSLVTNTGELFFGEGSRLTVL.

This chain links TRBV6-5 with TRBJ2-7; TRBD2 aligns across 9 bases. This CDR3 comprises 15 residues. J was trimmed by 3 bases and V by 2 bases; bases with no gene match: 5. Germline assignment: CDR1 MNHEY and CDR2 SVGAGI. CDR3 amino acids: CASSYKGRGGYEQYF. Here the CDR3 DNA reads TGTGCCAGCAGTTACAAAGGGCGGGGGGGCTACGAGCAGTACTTC.

The V gene is TRBV28, the J gene TRBJ1-4, with D possibly TRBD1 on 6 matching bases. In germline, CDR1 is MDHEN, CDR2 SYDVKM. The germline V and J ends were trimmed by 11 bases and 7 bases, with 11 bases remaining between them. The CDR3 is 11 residues long. The CDR3 bases are TGTGCCGGCGGACAGCCTGAAAAACTGTTTTTT. Amino acid sequence: CAGGQPEKLFF.